Presented here are 29 T cell receptor beta chains from one specimen sequenced in a study of early T cells in non-severe SARS-CoV-2 infection. MiXCR was run by TCRdb on the 5' RACE reads, yielding one entry per CDR3 protein. The data hold tens of thousands of distinct CDR3 sequences, with roughly 10% observed a single time. What was sequenced was whole blood. These receptors were taken from an adult who was a healthcare worker with PCR-confirmed SARS-CoV-2 infection or an uninfected control (not recorded which).

The chain couples TRBV7-2 to TRBJ2-7; possibly TRBD2 for D (5 bases). Germline CDR1 SGHTA, CDR2 FQGNSA. CDR3 length equals 15 residues. Trimming removed 5 bases from V and 3 bases from J, with 17 bases in between. CDR3 in amino acids: CASSLSAGINYEQYF. The CDR3 DNA reads as TGTGCCAGCAGCCTCAGCGCCGGGATTAACTACGAGCAGTACTTC. Combining the CDR3 with reference TRBV7-2 and TRBJ2-7 gives the whole variable domain GAGVSQSPSNKVTEKGKDVELRCDPISGHTALYWYRQSLGQGLEFLIYFQGNSAPDKSGLPSDRFSAERTGGSVSTLTIQRTQQEDSAVYLCASSLSAGINYEQYFGPGTRLTVT.

This chain links TRBV13 with TRBJ1-2, with D unresolved. The CDR3 consists of 15 residues. Germline values: CDR1 PRHDT, CDR2 FYEKMQ (reference sequence). The V gene lost 7 bases and the J gene lost 2 bases, with 17 bases spanning the gap. The CDR3 protein is CASTPWVELNYGYTF. The CDR3 coding sequence is TGTGCCAGCACCCCTTGGGTGGAGCTAAACTATGGCTACACCTTC.

At least ten counts were recorded for this clonotype. V usage is TRBV6-2 or TRBV6-3 and J usage is TRBJ2-1, with D perhaps matching TRBD1 or TRBD2 (5 bases each). V lost 0 bases and J 0 bases, leaving 12 bases between the germline ends. The germline V gene encodes CDR1 MNHEY and CDR2 SVGEGT. CDR3 size: 17 residues. The CDR3 spells CASSYSSGGRSYNEQFF. For the CDR3, the DNA is TGTGCCAGCAGTTACTCGAGTGGGGGTCGCTCCTACAATGAGCAGTTCTTC.

Points on this clonotype: Given a much more abundant clone one base away, this may be a read error. CDR3: CVSSVGYQDTQYF. CDR3 sequence (DNA): TGTGTCAGCAGCGTCGGCTATCAAGATACGCAGTATTTT. This chain connects TRBV7-9 to TRBJ2-3; D ambiguous. The CDR3 sequence is 13 residues long. Germline lookup yields CDR1 SEHNR and CDR2 FQNEAQ (reference sequence).

The gene calls are TRBV4-1 and TRBJ2-5, with 10 bases aligning to TRBD1. With 1 base clipped from V and 0 bases from J, the junction kept 5 bases outside the gene matches. From germline, CDR1 is MGHRA and CDR2 YSYEKL. There are 17 residues in the CDR3. This CDR3 is CASSQGTGGSYQETQYF. The CDR3 region has the DNA TGCGCCAGCAGCCAAGGGACAGGGGGATCGTACCAAGAGACCCAGTACTTC.

This clonotype has just a few counts. CDR3 DNA sequence: TGTGCCAGCAGTTTGTCCAAGATTAGGCGGGAGCACGGGTACTTC. It translates to CASSLSKIRREHGYF. The chain combines TRBV12-3 or TRBV12-4 with TRBJ2-5; TRBD2 matches at 7 bases. CDR3 size: 15 residues. J was trimmed by 13 bases and V by 3 bases; bases with no gene match: 17.

This clonotype was counted between two and nine times. The V gene is TRBV7-2, the J gene TRBJ2-7; TRBD1 agrees at 9 bases. The CDR3 covers 16 residues. The J segment lost 5 bases and the V segment lost 5 bases, leaving 13 bases of the junction unmatched. Germline V gene data show CDR1 as SGHTA and CDR2 as FQGNSA. The CDR3 protein is CASSLVPGTGFHEQYF. CDR3 sequence (DNA): TGTGCCAGCAGCCTGGTACCTGGGACAGGGTTTCACGAGCAGTACTTC.

The sample holds a few counts of this clonotype. The V gene is TRBV7-3, the J gene TRBJ2-5; 7 positions match TRBD1. The CDR3 runs to 16 residues. V lost 2 bases and J lost 2; bases outside the gene matches: 8. Per germline, CDR1 SGHTA and CDR2 FQGTGA. The CDR3, as DNA: TGTGCCAGCAGCTTAGGCGTTCTGGGACAGCAAGAGACCCAGTACTTC. This codes for CASSLGVLGQQETQYF.

In its sample, this clonotype was seen a few times. The chain links TRBV6-6 to TRBJ1-2; a possible D gene is TRBD1 (5 bases). This CDR3 comprises 13 residues. The V and J ends lost 4 bases and 4 bases respectively, with 10 bases between them. CDR1 and CDR2 from the germline V gene are MNHNY and SVGAGI (reference sequence). As DNA, the CDR3 is TGTGCCAGCAGTTTCTCCAGGGCCTATGGCTACACCTTC. Its translation: CASSFSRAYGYTF.

This clonotype was observed at least ten times. The chain carries TRBV29-1 and TRBJ1-1; 10 bases fit TRBD1. CDR3 length equals 13 residues. After removal of 7 bases from V and 3 bases from J, the junction contained 5 bases not matched to a gene. Per germline, CDR1 SQVTM and CDR2 ANQGSEA. DNA of the CDR3: TGCAGCGGACGGACAGGGGGAGACACTGAAGCTTTCTTT. Its translation: CSGRTGGDTEAFF.

The chain carries TRBV6-2 or TRBV6-3 and TRBJ2-7; a possible D gene is TRBD1 (5 bases). Germline CDR1 and CDR2: MNHEY and SVGEGT. The CDR3 totals 13 residues. Trimming shortened V by 4 bases and J by 5 bases, and 12 bases separated the two germline ends. CDR3 protein: CASSSRQGHEQYF. The CDR3 coding sequence is TGTGCCAGCAGTTCCAGGCAGGGCCACGAGCAGTACTTC.

The chain is built from TRBV3-1 and TRBJ2-6; D may be TRBD1 (5 bases). Germline lookup yields CDR1 LGHDT and CDR2 YNNKEL (reference sequence). V was trimmed by 4 bases and J by 0 bases, leaving 13 bases between them. The CDR3 covers 17 residues. CDR3 nucleotides: TGTGCCAGCAGCCGGAAGGGGCCCAGCTCTGGGGCCAACGTCCTGACTTTC. Its translation: CASSRKGPSSGANVLTF.

There are a few counts of this clonotype. V is TRBV24-1 and J is TRBJ2-3, with D unclear. V dropped 0 bases and J dropped 10 bases, with 13 bases sitting between them. Germline CDR1 and CDR2: KGHDR and SFDVKD. The CDR3 consists of 14 residues. The CDR3 DNA is TGTGCCACCAGTGATTTGAGGTTCGGTCCTTCGCAGTATTTT. It is translated as CATSDLRFGPSQYF.

This clonotype was seen ten or more times. The J gene is TRBJ2-5, the V gene TRBV7-8, with no clear D. The CDR3 length is 13 residues. In germline, CDR1 is SGHVS, CDR2 FQNEAQ. Trimming took off 5 bases at V and 4 bases at J, with 11 bases between the two ends. CDR3 DNA sequence: TGTGCCAGCAGCCCTCCCAGTGTAGAGACCCAGTACTTC. This translates into CASSPPSVETQYF.

The chain uses TRBV14 and TRBJ1-3; 7 bases map to TRBD1. With V trimmed by 0 bases and J by 0 bases, 5 bases remained unmatched. Germline CDR1 is SGHDN and CDR2 is FVKESK. The CDR3 is 17 amino acids. The CDR3 nucleotides are TGTGCCAGCAGCCAAGAAAGGACAGGAAGCTCTGGAAACACCATATATTTT. It specifies CASSQERTGSSGNTIYF.

This sequence joins TRBV5-5 and TRBJ2-3, with D hard to call. Trimming pared 2 bases from V and 1 base from J, leaving 8 bases between. CDR3 length: 14 amino acids. Germline V gene data show CDR1 as SGHKS and CDR2 as YYEKEE (reference sequence). The CDR3 loop is CASSFVDRTDTQYF. As DNA, the CDR3 is TGTGCCAGCAGCTTCGTCGACCGCACAGATACGCAGTATTTT.

The rearrangement links TRBV7-9 to TRBJ2-1; perhaps TRBD1 as D (6 bases). CDR1 is SEHNR, CDR2 FQNEAQ, per germline (reference sequence). The germline V and J ends were trimmed by 5 bases and 4 bases, with 15 bases remaining between them. The CDR3 is 15 residues long. Here the CDR3 DNA reads TGTGCCAGCAGCCCTAGGGGGACGATGTACAATGAGCAGTTCTTC. Protein product: CASSPRGTMYNEQFF.

The chain links TRBV18 to TRBJ1-1; tentative D call: TRBD1 (5 bases). Trimming stripped 3 bases from V and 1 base from J, with 15 bases between. Germline V gene data show CDR1 as KGHSH and CDR2 as LQKENI. There are 16 residues in the CDR3. The CDR3 is CASSPGGGIRNTEAFF. CDR3 nucleotides: TGTGCCAGCTCACCCGGTGGGGGGATACGGAACACTGAAGCTTTCTTT.

At least ten counts were recorded for this clonotype. The rearrangement uses TRBV29-1 and TRBJ2-7, with TRBD2 identical over 8 bases. Germline CDR1 is SQVTM and CDR2 is ANQGSEA. The CDR3 length is 14 residues. With V trimmed by 4 bases and J by 7 bases, 12 bases remained unmatched. The CDR3 region is CSVGSDSGSREQYF. CDR3 bases: TGCAGCGTTGGGTCGGACAGCGGGAGTAGAGAGCAGTACTTC.

Ten or more counts support this clonotype. V and J are TRBV12-3 or TRBV12-4 and TRBJ1-1; D gene uncertain. Deletions cut 3 bases from V and 8 bases from J, with 7 bases between. The CDR3 has 11 residues. CDR3 nucleotide sequence: TGTGCCAGCAGTTTCTCCTGGGAAGCTTTCTTT. Translating it yields CASSFSWEAFF.

This chain's CDR3 is CSVAGQVAKNIQYF. CDR3 DNA: TGCAGCGTCGCGGGACAGGTAGCCAAAAACATTCAGTACTTC. The chain combines TRBV29-1 with TRBJ2-4; 8 bases agree with TRBD1. This CDR3 is 14 amino acids long. CDR1 is SQVTM and CDR2 is ANQGSEA in the germline V gene. V was clipped by 6 bases and J by 0 bases; unmatched bases: 4.

This chain uses TRBV19 with TRBJ1-5; 8 nucleotides align to TRBD1. Looked up from germline, CDR1 is LNHDA and CDR2 is SQIVND (reference sequence). Germline trimming cut 0 bases from V and 6 bases from J; bases unmatched to any gene: 16. The CDR3 has 19 residues. This chain's CDR3 is CASSIDQAGGEYRGQPQHF. The CDR3 nucleotides read TGTGCCAGTAGTATAGATCAAGCAGGGGGCGAATATCGGGGTCAGCCCCAGCATTTT.

This clonotype was detected many times. The chain combines TRBV2 with TRBJ2-1, with 9 bases lining up with TRBD2. CDR1 is SNHLY, CDR2 FYNNEI, per germline. The CDR3 is 15 amino acids. V lost 5 bases to trimming and J lost 4 bases; unmatched junction nucleotides: 6. CDR3 sequence reads: CASSSTSGLYNEQFF. The CDR3 DNA sequence: TGTGCCAGCAGTTCGACTAGCGGCCTTTACAATGAGCAGTTCTTC.

The chain is built from TRBV4-1 and TRBJ2-7; D gene ambiguous. Trimming took off 0 bases at V and 2 bases at J, with 11 bases between the two ends. The CDR3 is 15 residues long. Per germline, CDR1 MGHRA and CDR2 YSYEKL. The CDR3: CASSQETAKPYEQYF. DNA of the CDR3: TGCGCCAGCAGCCAAGAAACAGCGAAGCCCTACGAGCAGTACTTC.

This clonotype has a count of ten or more. The J gene is TRBJ1-1, the V gene TRBV29-1; D uncertain. Germline V lookup: CDR1 SQVTM, CDR2 ANQGSEA. The CDR3 covers 12 residues. V lost 3 bases and J 5 bases, leaving 10 bases between the germline ends. CDR3 sequence reads: CSVERGQTEAFF. The CDR3 nucleotides read TGCAGCGTTGAGCGGGGTCAGACTGAAGCTTTCTTT. Full variable domain (rest looked up from reference TRBV29-1 and TRBJ1-1): SAVISQKPSRDICQRGTSLTIQCQVDSQVTMMFWYRQQPGQSLTLIATANQGSEATYESGFVIDKFPISRPNLTFSTLTVSNMSPEDSSIYLCSVERGQTEAFFGQGTRLTVV.

This clonotype was seen at least ten times. Germline is not matched at one junction end, which may reflect a read error. The chain uses TRBV4-1 and TRBJ1-4; TRBD1 matches at 7 bases. Germline values: CDR1 MGHRA, CDR2 YSYEKL. CDR3 length: 14 residues. CDR3 sequence reads: CASSEDREGEKLFF. Written as DNA, the CDR3 is TGCGCCAGCAGCGAAGACAGGGAAGGTGAAAAACTGTTTTTT.

This chain joins TRBV7-2 and TRBJ2-7; tentatively, D is TRBD2 (5 bases). The V end lost 5 bases, the J end lost 6 bases, and 17 bases lay between the germline ends. Germline lookup yields CDR1 SGHTA and CDR2 FQGNSA. The CDR3 loop spans 14 amino acids. The CDR3 sequence is CASSLLGMHSEQYF. In DNA, the CDR3 is TGTGCCAGCAGCCTCCTCGGGATGCACTCCGAGCAGTACTTC.

The chain carries TRBV5-1 and TRBJ2-3, with D unresolved. The CDR3 contains 13 residues. Germline V gene sequence: CDR1 SGHRS, CDR2 YFSETQ. The V gene lost 4 bases and the J gene lost 0 bases, with 6 bases spanning the gap. CDR3 in amino acids: CASSIASTDTQYF. The CDR3 nucleotides are TGCGCCAGCAGCATCGCTAGCACAGATACGCAGTATTTT.

This clonotype has just a few counts. The chain recombines TRBV28 with TRBJ1-6; D ambiguous. Trimming took off 2 bases at V and 8 bases at J, with 10 bases between the two ends. Germline V lookup: CDR1 MDHEN, CDR2 SYDVKM. CDR3 length: 14 amino acids. Written as DNA, the CDR3 is TGTGCCAGCAGTTTAAGTACAGCTTATTCACCCCTCCACTTT. Its translation is CASSLSTAYSPLHF.